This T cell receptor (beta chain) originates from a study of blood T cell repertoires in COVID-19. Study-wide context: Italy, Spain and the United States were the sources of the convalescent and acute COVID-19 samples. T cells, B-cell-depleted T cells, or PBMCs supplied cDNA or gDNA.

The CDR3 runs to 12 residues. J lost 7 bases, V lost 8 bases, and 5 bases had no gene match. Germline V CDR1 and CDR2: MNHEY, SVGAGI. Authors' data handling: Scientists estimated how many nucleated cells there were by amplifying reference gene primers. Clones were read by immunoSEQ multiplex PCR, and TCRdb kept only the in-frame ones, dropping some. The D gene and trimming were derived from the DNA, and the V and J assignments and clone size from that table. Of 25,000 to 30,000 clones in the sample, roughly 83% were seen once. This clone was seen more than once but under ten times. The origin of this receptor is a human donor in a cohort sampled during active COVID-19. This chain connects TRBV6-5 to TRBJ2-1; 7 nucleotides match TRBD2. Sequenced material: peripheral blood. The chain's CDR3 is CASSWGGNEQFF. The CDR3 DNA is TGTGCCAGCTCTTGGGGGGGGAATGAGCAGTTCTTC.